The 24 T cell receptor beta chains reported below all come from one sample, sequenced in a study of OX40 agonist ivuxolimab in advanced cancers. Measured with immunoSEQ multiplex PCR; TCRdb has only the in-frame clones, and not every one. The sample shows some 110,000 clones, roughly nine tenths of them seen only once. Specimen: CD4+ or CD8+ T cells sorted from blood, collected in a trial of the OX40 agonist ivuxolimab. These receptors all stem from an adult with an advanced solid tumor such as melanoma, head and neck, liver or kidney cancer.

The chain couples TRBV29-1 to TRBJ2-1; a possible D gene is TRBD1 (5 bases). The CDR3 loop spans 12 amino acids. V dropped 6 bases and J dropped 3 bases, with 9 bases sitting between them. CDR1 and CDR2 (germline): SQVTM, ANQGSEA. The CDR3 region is CSVWQGYNEQFF. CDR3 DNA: TGCAGCGTCTGGCAGGGCTACAATGAGCAGTTCTTC.

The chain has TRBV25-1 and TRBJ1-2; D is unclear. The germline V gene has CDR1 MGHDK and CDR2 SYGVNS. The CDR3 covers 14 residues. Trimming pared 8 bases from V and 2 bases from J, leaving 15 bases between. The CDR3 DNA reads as TGTGCCAGCCTGCCTGCGGGAAGAAACTATGGCTACACCTTC. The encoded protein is CASLPAGRNYGYTF.

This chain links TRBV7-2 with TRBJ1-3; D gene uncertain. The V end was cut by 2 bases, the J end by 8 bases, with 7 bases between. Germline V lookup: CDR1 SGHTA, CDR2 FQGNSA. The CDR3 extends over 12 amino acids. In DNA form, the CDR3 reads TGTGCCAGCAGCTTAATGTCGGACACCATATATTTT. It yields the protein CASSLMSDTIYF.

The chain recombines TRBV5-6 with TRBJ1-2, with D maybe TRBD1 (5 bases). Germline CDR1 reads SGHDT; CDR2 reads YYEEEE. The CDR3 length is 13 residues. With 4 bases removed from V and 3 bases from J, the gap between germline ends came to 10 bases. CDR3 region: CASSPSGDYGYTF. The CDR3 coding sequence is TGTGCCAGCAGCCCATCGGGGGACTATGGCTACACCTTC.

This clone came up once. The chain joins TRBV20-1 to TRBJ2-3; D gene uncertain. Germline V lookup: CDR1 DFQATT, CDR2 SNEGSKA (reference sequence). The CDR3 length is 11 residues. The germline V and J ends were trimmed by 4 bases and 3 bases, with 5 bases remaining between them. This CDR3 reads CSAIPTDTQYF. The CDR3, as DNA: TGCAGTGCTATACCTACAGATACGCAGTATTTT.

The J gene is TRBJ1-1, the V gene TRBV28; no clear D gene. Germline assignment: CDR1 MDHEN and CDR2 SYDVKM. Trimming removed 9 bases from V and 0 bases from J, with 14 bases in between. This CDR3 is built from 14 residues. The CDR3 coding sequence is TGTGCCAGTGGCAGTAGTTTGGTGAACACTGAAGCTTTCTTT. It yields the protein CASGSSLVNTEAFF.

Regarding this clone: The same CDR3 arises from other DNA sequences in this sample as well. In nucleotides, the CDR3 is TGTGCCAGCAGCTTAGCTGGGGGGCCCTATGGCTACACCTTC. Translation: CASSLAGGPYGYTF. The rearrangement links TRBV7-2 to TRBJ1-2, with D maybe TRBD1 (6 bases). Germline CDR1 and CDR2: SGHTA and FQGNSA. Trimming cost V 0 bases and J 4 bases, with 9 bases left between them. CDR3 size: 14 residues.

The CDR3 loop is CASRQSGANVLTF. The CDR3 DNA reads as TGTGCCAGCAGACAATCTGGGGCCAACGTCCTGACTTTC. The V gene is TRBV6-5, the J gene TRBJ2-6, with unresolved D. The length of the CDR3 is 13 residues. With 6 bases removed from V and 1 base from J, the gap between germline ends came to 4 bases. Germline CDR1 is MNHEY and CDR2 is SVGAGI.

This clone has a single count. The CDR3 region has the DNA TGTGCCTGGAGTGTGGAGGGAATTAATTCACCCCTCCACTTT. It translates to CAWSVEGINSPLHF. This chain connects TRBV30 to TRBJ1-6; D not resolved. Germline V gene sequence: CDR1 GTSNPN, CDR2 SVGIG (reference sequence). CDR3 size: 14 residues. V was shortened by 0 bases and J by 6 bases, with 9 bases between the two germline ends.

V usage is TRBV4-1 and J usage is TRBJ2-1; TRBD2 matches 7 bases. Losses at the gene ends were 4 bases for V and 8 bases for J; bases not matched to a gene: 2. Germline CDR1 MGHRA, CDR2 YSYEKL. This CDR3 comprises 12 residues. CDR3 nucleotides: TGCGCCAGCAGCCTTCGGGGGGATGAGCAGTTCTTC. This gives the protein CASSLRGDEQFF.

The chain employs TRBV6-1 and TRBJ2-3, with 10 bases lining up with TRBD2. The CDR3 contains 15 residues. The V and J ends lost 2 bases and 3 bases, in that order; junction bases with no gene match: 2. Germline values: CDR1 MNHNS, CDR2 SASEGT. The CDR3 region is CASSELAGATDTQYF. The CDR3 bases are TGTGCCAGCAGTGAACTAGCGGGGGCGACAGATACGCAGTATTTT.

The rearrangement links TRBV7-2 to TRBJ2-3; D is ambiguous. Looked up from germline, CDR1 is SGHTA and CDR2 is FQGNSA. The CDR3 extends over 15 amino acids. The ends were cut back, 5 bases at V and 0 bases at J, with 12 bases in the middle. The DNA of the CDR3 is TGTGCCAGCAGCCGGCCCCTGACTAGCACAGATACGCAGTATTTT. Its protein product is CASSRPLTSTDTQYF. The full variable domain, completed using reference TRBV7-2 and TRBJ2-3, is GAGVSQSPSNKVTEKGKDVELRCDPISGHTALYWYRQSLGQGLEFLIYFQGNSAPDKSGLPSDRFSAERTGGSVSTLTIQRTQQEDSAVYLCASSRPLTSTDTQYFGPGTRLTVL.

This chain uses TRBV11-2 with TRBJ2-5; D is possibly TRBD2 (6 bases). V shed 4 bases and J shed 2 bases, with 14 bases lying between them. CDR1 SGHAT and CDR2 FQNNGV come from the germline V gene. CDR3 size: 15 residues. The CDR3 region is CASSSGTLTQETQYF. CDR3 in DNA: TGTGCCAGCAGCTCGGGGACTCTGACACAAGAGACCCAGTACTTC.

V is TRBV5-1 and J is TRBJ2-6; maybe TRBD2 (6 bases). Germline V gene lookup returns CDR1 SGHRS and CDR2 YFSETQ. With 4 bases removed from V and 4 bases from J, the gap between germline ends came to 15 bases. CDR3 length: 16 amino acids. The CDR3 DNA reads TGCGCCAGCAGCCAGACCGCGGGGCCAGGGGCCAACGTCCTGACTTTC. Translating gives CASSQTAGPGANVLTF.

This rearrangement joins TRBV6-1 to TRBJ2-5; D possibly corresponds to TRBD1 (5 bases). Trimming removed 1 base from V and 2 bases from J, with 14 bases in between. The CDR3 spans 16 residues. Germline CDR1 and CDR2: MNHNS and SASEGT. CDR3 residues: CASSEGQGKGQETQYF. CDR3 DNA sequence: TGTGCCAGCAGTGAAGGGCAGGGTAAAGGTCAAGAGACCCAGTACTTC.

This CDR3 is CSVGGDRGQDTQYF. DNA for the CDR3: TGCAGCGTTGGCGGGGACAGGGGGCAAGATACGCAGTATTTT. The chain joins TRBV29-1 to TRBJ2-3, with 12 bases that match TRBD1. This CDR3 is 14 amino acids long. V lost 4 bases to trimming and J lost 5 bases; unmatched junction nucleotides: 4. Germline lookup yields CDR1 SQVTM and CDR2 ANQGSEA.

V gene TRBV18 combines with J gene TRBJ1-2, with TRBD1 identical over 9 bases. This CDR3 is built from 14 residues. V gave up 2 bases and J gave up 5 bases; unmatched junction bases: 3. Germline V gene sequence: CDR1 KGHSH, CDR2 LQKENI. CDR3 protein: CASSPGGQGYGYTF. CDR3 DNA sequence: TGTGCCAGCTCACCAGGGGGACAGGGTTATGGCTACACCTTC.

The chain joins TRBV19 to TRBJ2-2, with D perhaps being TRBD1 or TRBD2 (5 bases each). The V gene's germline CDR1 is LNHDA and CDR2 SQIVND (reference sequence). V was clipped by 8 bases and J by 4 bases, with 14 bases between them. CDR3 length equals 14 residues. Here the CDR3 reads CASAERGSTGELFF. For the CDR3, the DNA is TGTGCCAGTGCGGAACGGGGCAGCACCGGGGAGCTGTTTTTT.

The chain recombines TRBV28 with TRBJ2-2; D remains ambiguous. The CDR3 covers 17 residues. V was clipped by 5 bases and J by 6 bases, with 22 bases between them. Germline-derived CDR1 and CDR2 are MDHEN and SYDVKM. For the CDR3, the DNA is TGTGCCAGCAGTGCCCCCTCCGGAAAGGGAAGGGCCGGGGAGCTGTTTTTT. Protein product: CASSAPSGKGRAGELFF.

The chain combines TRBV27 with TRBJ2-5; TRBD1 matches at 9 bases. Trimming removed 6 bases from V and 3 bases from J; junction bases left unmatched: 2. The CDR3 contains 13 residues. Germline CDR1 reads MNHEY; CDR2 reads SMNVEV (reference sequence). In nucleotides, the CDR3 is TGTGCCAGCAGGGGACAGGGCGAAGAGACCCAGTACTTC. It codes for CASRGQGEETQYF.

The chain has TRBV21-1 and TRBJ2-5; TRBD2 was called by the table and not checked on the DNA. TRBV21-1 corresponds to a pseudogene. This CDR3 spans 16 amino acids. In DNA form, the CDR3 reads TGTGCCAGCAGCAAAGAAAAGCGCCCGTACCAAGAGACCCAGTACTTC. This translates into CASSKEKRPYQETQYF.

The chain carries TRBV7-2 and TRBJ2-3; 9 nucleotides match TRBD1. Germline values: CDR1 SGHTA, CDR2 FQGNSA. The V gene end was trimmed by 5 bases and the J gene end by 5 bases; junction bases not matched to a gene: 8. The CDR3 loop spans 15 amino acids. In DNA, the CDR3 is TGTGCCAGCAGCCAACAGGGGGCCGGTGTAGATACGCAGTATTTT. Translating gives CASSQQGAGVDTQYF.

For the CDR3, the DNA is TGCGCCAGCAGCTTGGACGGGACCGGCGGGGCCGGGGCCAACGTCCTGACTTTC. Encoded protein: CASSLDGTGGAGANVLTF. The chain joins TRBV5-1 to TRBJ2-6, with D maybe TRBD2 (6 bases). The CDR3 runs 18 residues. Trimming took 0 bases from V and 4 from J, leaving 17 bases between them. Germline values: CDR1 SGHRS, CDR2 YFSETQ.

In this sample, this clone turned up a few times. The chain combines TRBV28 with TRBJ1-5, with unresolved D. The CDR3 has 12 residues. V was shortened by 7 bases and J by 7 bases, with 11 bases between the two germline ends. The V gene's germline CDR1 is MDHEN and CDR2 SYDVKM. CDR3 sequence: CASKSVRQPQHF. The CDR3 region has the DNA TGTGCCAGCAAATCAGTGAGACAGCCCCAGCATTTT. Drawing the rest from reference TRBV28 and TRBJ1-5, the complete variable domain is DVKVTQSSRYLVKRTGEKVFLECVQDMDHENMFWYRQDPGLGLRLIYFSYDVKMKEKGDIPEGYSVSREKKERFSLILESASTNQTSMYLCASKSVRQPQHFGDGTRLSIL.